A single sample gave rise to the 22 T cell receptor beta chains below, sequenced in a study of shared clonotypes between healthy human individuals. The naive CD8 population came from CD45RO-negative cells selected for CCR7, without terminally differentiated effector memory CD45RA+ cells. Sequencing was performed with immunoSEQ multiplex PCR; in TCRdb, only in-frame clones are kept and a portion is missing. The table includes fewer than 850,000 clones, around 96% detected once. The specimen sequenced was naive CD8+ T cells sorted from blood. All receptors derive from a young man in good health.

V and J are TRBV11-2 and TRBJ2-7; no definite D call. Per the germline V gene, CDR1 is SGHAT and CDR2 is FQNNGV. Between the trimmed V and J ends, which lost 2 bases and 7 bases, there was a span of 12 bases. CDR3 length: 13 amino acids. This CDR3 reads CASSLLGNKEQYF. DNA for the CDR3: TGTGCCAGCAGCTTATTGGGTAACAAAGAGCAGTACTTC.

This chain uses TRBV27 with TRBJ1-5; a possible D gene is TRBD1 (5 bases). The CDR3 runs 13 residues. The ends were cut back, 2 bases at V and 6 bases at J, with 8 bases in the middle. The germline CDR1 and CDR2 sequences are MNHEY and SMNVEV (reference sequence). The CDR3 is CASSLRTLQPQHF. The DNA for the CDR3 is TGTGCCAGCAGTTTAAGGACACTTCAGCCCCAGCATTTT.

This clone appeared a single time. The chain recombines TRBV19 with TRBJ1-1; D is perhaps TRBD1 (5 bases). Per the germline V gene, CDR1 is LNHDA and CDR2 is SQIVND (reference sequence). The CDR3 is 16 residues long. Trimming cost V 9 bases and J 9 bases, with 29 bases left between them. The CDR3 DNA is TGTGCCAGCAATTTCAGGCGGGCTGGAGGACATCACAAAGCTTTCTTT. It specifies CASNFRRAGGHHKAFF. The complete variable domain, with remaining parts taken from reference TRBV19 and TRBJ1-1, reads DGGITQSPKYLFRKEGQNVTLSCEQNLNHDAMYWYRQDPGQGLRLIYYSQIVNDFQKGDIAEGYSVSREKKESFPLTVTSAQKNPTAFYLCASNFRRAGGHHKAFFGQGTRLTVV.

Remarks on this clone: Other DNA sequences in the sample encode the same CDR3. V usage is TRBV6-5 and J usage is TRBJ1-1; TRBD1 might be the D (6 bases). CDR1 and CDR2 from the germline V gene are MNHEY and SVGAGI. The CDR3 runs 15 residues. V lost 3 bases and J lost 1, with 12 bases in between. The chain's CDR3 is CASSYSSTGNTEAFF. The CDR3 nucleotides are TGTGCCAGCAGTTATAGTTCGACAGGGAACACTGAAGCTTTCTTT.

This clone showed up just once. The genes are TRBV7-9 and TRBJ2-1; TRBD2 is a possible D gene (5 bases). CDR1 SEHNR and CDR2 FQNEAQ come from the germline V gene (reference sequence). Trimming cost V 2 bases and J 11 bases, with 25 bases left between them. CDR3 length: 17 residues. The CDR3 DNA follows: TGTGCCAGCAGCTTACCGGGCCTACTAGTTGGGAGTAAGAAGCAGTTCTTC. Residues: CASSLPGLLVGSKKQFF.

The rearrangement links TRBV4-3 to TRBJ2-1; D is unclear. Trimming cost V 4 bases and J 0 bases, with 10 bases left between them. The CDR3 spans 15 residues. Per the germline V gene, CDR1 is LGHNA and CDR2 is YSLEER. The CDR3 bases are TGCGCCAGCAGCCCACAAAGGAGCTCCTACAATGAGCAGTTCTTC. Amino acids: CASSPQRSSYNEQFF.

This rearrangement joins TRBV5-6 to TRBJ2-1; a possible D gene is TRBD2 (6 bases). This CDR3 has 13 residues. V was pared by 2 bases and J by 5 bases, with 8 bases between. The germline CDR1 and CDR2 sequences are SGHDT and YYEEEE. The CDR3 nucleotides read TGTGCCAGCAGCTTTGCGGGGAACAATGAGCAGTTCTTC. The encoded protein is CASSFAGNNEQFF.

The chain has TRBV11-2 and TRBJ2-7; TRBD2 agrees at 13 bases. CDR3 length: 17 residues. Per germline, CDR1 SGHAT and CDR2 FQNNGV. Trimming at V came to 5 bases and at J to 4 bases, leaving 11 bases not matched to a gene. CDR3 amino acids: CASSLGTSGIRLYEQYF. The CDR3 nucleotides are TGTGCCAGCAGCCTCGGGACTAGCGGGATCCGGTTGTACGAGCAGTACTTC. The variable domain in full, completed from reference TRBV11-2 and TRBJ2-7, reads EAGVAQSPRYKIIEKRQSVAFWCNPISGHATLYWYQQILGQGPKLLIQFQNNGVVDDSQLPKDRFSAERLKGVDSTLKIQPAKLEDSAVYLCASSLGTSGIRLYEQYFGPGTRLTVT.

Regarding this clone: Other DNA sequences in this sample translate to the same CDR3. The chain links TRBV11-3 to TRBJ2-2; D is unclear. CDR1 and CDR2 from the germline V gene are SGHNT and YENEEA. CDR3 length equals 12 residues. V lost 3 bases, J lost 6 bases, and 5 bases lay in between. The CDR3 spells CASSLSAGELFF. CDR3 DNA sequence: TGTGCCAGCAGCTTGTCTGCCGGGGAGCTGTTTTTT.

J is TRBJ2-5 and V is TRBV4-1; TRBD1 matches 12 bases. The CDR3 contains 15 residues. V trimming: 6 bases; J trimming: 5 bases; junction bases outside the gene matches: 7. Per the germline V gene, CDR1 is MGHRA and CDR2 is YSYEKL. CDR3: CASSPGTGGEETQYF. The CDR3 DNA is TGCGCCAGCAGTCCCGGGACAGGGGGCGAGGAGACCCAGTACTTC.

The genes are TRBV11-2 and TRBJ2-1; 13 bases line up with TRBD2. The germline gives CDR1 SGHAT, CDR2 FQNNGV. The CDR3 contains 16 residues. J gave up 4 bases and V 5 bases, and 5 bases lay outside the gene matches. For the CDR3, the DNA is TGTGCCAGCAGCATTGGACTAGCGGGAGAGTACAATGAGCAGTTCTTC. Translated: CASSIGLAGEYNEQFF.

The chain has TRBV19 and TRBJ2-1, with D unclear. The ends were cut back, 4 bases at V and 4 bases at J, with 14 bases in the middle. Germline lookup yields CDR1 LNHDA and CDR2 SQIVND (reference sequence). This CDR3 has 15 amino acids. CDR3 region: CASSTGISPYNEQFF. The CDR3 DNA is TGTGCCAGTAGTACCGGAATAAGCCCTTACAATGAGCAGTTCTTC.

This sequence joins TRBV27 and TRBJ1-2, with D possibly matching TRBD1 (5 bases). CDR3 size: 13 residues. Germline V gene data show CDR1 as MNHEY and CDR2 as SMNVEV (reference sequence). Deletions cut 8 bases from V and 1 base from J, with 11 bases between. The CDR3 nucleotides read TGTGCCAGCTCGACGGGGGATAACTATGGCTACACCTTC. Encoded protein: CASSTGDNYGYTF.

The chain couples TRBV27 to TRBJ1-5; TRBD1 is a possible D gene (5 bases). Germline assignment: CDR1 MNHEY and CDR2 SMNVEV (reference sequence). CDR3 length equals 13 residues. The ends were cut back, 3 bases at V and 9 bases at J, with 12 bases in the middle. The CDR3: CASSLGGGGPQHF. Here the CDR3 DNA reads TGTGCCAGCAGTTTGGGGGGTGGCGGGCCCCAGCATTTT.

The V gene is TRBV19, the J gene TRBJ2-7, with 9 bases lining up with TRBD1. J gave up 4 bases and V 10 bases, and 20 bases lay outside the gene matches. The germline CDR1 and CDR2 sequences are LNHDA and SQIVND (reference sequence). The CDR3 spans 17 residues. CDR3 region: CATPTSIQGAHMYEQYF. The DNA for the CDR3 is TGTGCCACCCCAACCTCCATACAGGGGGCGCATATGTACGAGCAGTACTTC. Looking up the rest from reference TRBV19 and TRBJ2-7 gives the full variable domain: DGGITQSPKYLFRKEGQNVTLSCEQNLNHDAMYWYRQDPGQGLRLIYYSQIVNDFQKGDIAEGYSVSREKKESFPLTVTSAQKNPTAFYLCATPTSIQGAHMYEQYFGPGTRLTVT.

This clone was seen only once. V gene TRBV15 combines with J gene TRBJ2-7; 11 positions match TRBD1. This CDR3 has 14 residues. After removal of 4 bases from V and 3 bases from J, the junction contained 2 bases not matched to a gene. Germline V lookup: CDR1 LNHNV, CDR2 YYDKDF (reference sequence). This CDR3 reads CATSTGTGGYEQYF. CDR3 nucleotides: TGTGCCACCAGCACTGGGACAGGGGGCTACGAGCAGTACTTC.

The rearrangement links TRBV7-9 to TRBJ1-1; D perhaps matches TRBD1 (5 bases). Germline V gene data show CDR1 as SEHNR and CDR2 as FQNEAQ (reference sequence). The CDR3 length is 15 residues. Trimming stripped 5 bases from V and 0 bases from J, with 13 bases between. In nucleotides, the CDR3 is TGTGCCAGCAGCCGGGGCCATCGAATGAACACTGAAGCTTTCTTT. This sequence encodes CASSRGHRMNTEAFF.

The chain joins TRBV27 to TRBJ2-1, with TRBD1 matching over 9 bases. Trimming at V came to 5 bases and at J to 4 bases, leaving 9 bases not matched to a gene. This CDR3 region has 16 residues. The germline V gene encodes CDR1 MNHEY and CDR2 SMNVEV (reference sequence). The CDR3 DNA sequence: TGTGCCAGCAGTGCCGGGACAGGGCTGTCGTACAATGAGCAGTTCTTC. It encodes CASSAGTGLSYNEQFF.

This chain uses TRBV5-5 with TRBJ1-2; D remains ambiguous. The V end lost 4 bases, the J end lost 4 bases, and 11 bases lay between the germline ends. Germline values: CDR1 SGHKS, CDR2 YYEKEE (reference sequence). This CDR3 comprises 13 residues. CDR3 amino acids: CASSVNWPYGYTF. The CDR3 nucleotides are TGTGCCAGCAGCGTGAATTGGCCCTATGGCTACACCTTC.

The chain joins TRBV15 to TRBJ2-5; TRBD2 might be the D (6 bases). The CDR3 extends over 14 amino acids. The V gene lost 4 bases and the J gene lost 3 bases, with 12 bases spanning the gap. Germline V gene data show CDR1 as LNHNV and CDR2 as YYDKDF (reference sequence). DNA of the CDR3: TGTGCCACCAGCACCCCCGTAGCGGAAGAGACCCAGTACTTC. Its translation is CATSTPVAEETQYF.

The chain joins TRBV27 to TRBJ2-2; 8 nucleotides align to TRBD1. Germline V gives CDR1 MNHEY, CDR2 SMNVEV (reference sequence). CDR3 length: 16 amino acids. The V gene end was trimmed by 5 bases and the J gene end by 3 bases; junction bases not matched to a gene: 8. The CDR3 DNA follows: TGTGCCAGCAGTACCAGGGGGCAATCGTACACCGGGGAGCTGTTTTTT. It yields the protein CASSTRGQSYTGELFF.

This chain links TRBV9 with TRBJ2-7; D possibly corresponds to TRBD2 (6 bases). Per the germline V gene, CDR1 is SGDLS and CDR2 is YYNGEE. Trimming removed 3 bases from V and 4 bases from J, with 20 bases in between. The CDR3 loop spans 16 amino acids. The CDR3 DNA sequence: TGTGCCAGCAGCGGGAGCAGTGGCGGAGGGCTTTACGAGCAGTACTTC. Its protein is CASSGSSGGGLYEQYF.